The next 26 T cell receptor beta chains were all read from a single sample in a study of tumor-infiltrating lymphocytes in primary liver carcinoma. It was unsorted whole blood that yielded blood RNA, and germline DNA was also extracted. Synthesis of TCR beta cDNA was carried out from approximately 500 ng total RNA with a constant-region primer. Slightly modified ARM-PCR with three nested multiplex PCR rounds yielded TCR beta libraries. The first two PCR rounds used TRBV1-TRBV30 primers with a Cbeta primer, approximately 10 cycles each. Using its own MiXCR run on the multiplex PCR reads, TCRdb lists one record per CDR3 protein. The sample includes about 310,000 distinct CDR3 sequences, approximately 58% of them seen just once. Sequenced input: peripheral blood. The source of these receptors is a woman in her 30s with primary liver carcinoma and hepatitis B virus infection.

V and J are TRBV5-6 and TRBJ2-1; D is undetermined. Germline CDR1 and CDR2: SGHDT and YYEEEE. V was cut by 1 base and J by 5 bases, with 10 bases left in between. The CDR3 sequence is 14 residues long. CDR3 sequence reads: CASSLTIGNNEQFF. As DNA, the CDR3 is TGTGCCAGCAGCTTGACTATCGGAAACAATGAGCAGTTCTTC.

The gene calls are TRBV7-3 and TRBJ2-1; no clear D. Germline V gives CDR1 SGHTA, CDR2 FQGTGA. The ends were cut back, 2 bases at V and 5 bases at J, with 13 bases in the middle. This CDR3 comprises 15 residues. The CDR3 nucleotides read TGTGCCAGCAGCTTAGGGCTGGGTAGGGACAATGAGCAGTTCTTC. Amino acid sequence: CASSLGLGRDNEQFF.

Points on this clonotype: The junction differs from germline at one of its ends, possibly a read error. This CDR3 reads CASSQTREKLVF. In DNA form, the CDR3 reads TGTGCCAGTAGTCAGACACGGGAAAAACTGGTTTTT. The chain recombines TRBV12-3 or TRBV12-4 with TRBJ1-4; D not certain. The CDR3 extends over 12 amino acids.

This clonotype has more than one count but fewer than ten. V is TRBV6-1 and J is TRBJ1-5; 7 bases map to TRBD1. V lost 2 bases to trimming and J lost 8 bases; unmatched junction nucleotides: 12. Germline V gives CDR1 MNHNS, CDR2 SASEGT. This CDR3 contains 16 residues. The CDR3 DNA sequence: TGTGCCAGCAGTGAAATTAAGACAGGGACTCGGAAGCCCCAGCATTTT. Translation gives CASSEIKTGTRKPQHF.

This clonotype was recorded at least ten times. This chain links TRBV4-1 with TRBJ2-1; TRBD2 matches at 11 bases. The CDR3 totals 16 residues. Trimming at V came to 4 bases and at J to 4 bases, leaving 6 bases not matched to a gene. CDR1 and CDR2 from the germline V gene are MGHRA and YSYEKL. DNA of the CDR3: TGCGCCAGCAGCCTTTACGGGACTAGCGGTTACAATGAGCAGTTCTTC. This encodes CASSLYGTSGYNEQFF.

This clonotype was observed a handful of times. The chain combines TRBV7-9 with TRBJ2-5; maybe TRBD2 (5 bases). Germline CDR1 reads SEHNR; CDR2 reads FQNEAQ (reference sequence). The CDR3 is 13 amino acids. Between the trimmed V and J ends, which lost 4 bases and 5 bases, there was a span of 11 bases. The DNA of the CDR3 is TGTGCCAGCAGCTCCACTAGATTGGAGACCCAGTACTTC. It is translated as CASSSTRLETQYF.

This clonotype was seen repeatedly, ten times or more. V and J are TRBV4-1 and TRBJ2-3, with TRBD2 identical over 8 bases. The CDR3 has 18 residues. V lost 3 bases and J lost 1; bases outside the gene matches: 12. Per the germline V gene, CDR1 is MGHRA and CDR2 is YSYEKL. This chain's CDR3 is CASSHHSLAGPRTDTQYF. Here the CDR3 DNA reads TGCGCCAGCAGCCACCACTCTTTAGCGGGACCTCGCACAGATACGCAGTATTTT.

In this sample, this clonotype turned up a few times. In DNA, the CDR3 is TGTGCCAGCAGTTTTTCGGCTAGCAGGAGGCTGGGTGAGCAGTTCTTC. This encodes CASSFSASRRLGEQFF. The V and J genes are TRBV12-3 or TRBV12-4 and TRBJ2-1; TRBD2 is a possible D gene (5 bases). The CDR3 has 16 amino acids. V gave up 3 bases and J gave up 9 bases, with 21 bases separating them.

This clonotype appeared a few times. The rearrangement links TRBV6-5 to TRBJ1-3; D remains unclear. CDR1 is MNHEY, CDR2 SVGAGI, per germline. This CDR3 comprises 13 residues. V gave up 4 bases and J gave up 0 bases, with 4 bases separating them. The CDR3 region is CASSSPSGNTIYF. CDR3 sequence (DNA): TGTGCCAGCAGTTCCCCCTCTGGAAACACCATATATTTT.

As for this clonotype: This may arise from a read error, as a much more abundant clone is one base away. The chain joins TRBV12-3 or TRBV12-4 to TRBJ2-1; 7 bases agree with TRBD2. The CDR3 sequence is 15 residues long. CDR3 coding DNA: TGTACCAGCAGCCCTCAGACTAGCTCTTACAATGAGCAGTTCTTC. It encodes CTSSPQTSSYNEQFF.

This clonotype appeared a few times. A much larger clone lies a single base off, so this may be a read error. The rearrangement joins TRBV4-1 to TRBJ2-7; D is perhaps TRBD1 or TRBD2 (5 bases each). Germline values: CDR1 MGHRA, CDR2 YSYEKL. This CDR3 is built from 14 residues. The CDR3 DNA follows: TGCGCCAGCAGCCAGGACCTTCGGGGCTGGGAGCTGTACTTC. Translation: CASSQDLRGWELYF.

Comments on this clonotype: A read error may be the cause here, since a much bigger clone is one base away. The chain couples TRBV11-1 to TRBJ2-1, with TRBD1 identical over 9 bases. This CDR3 comprises 15 residues. Germline V lookup: CDR1 SGHAT, CDR2 FQDESV (reference sequence). V lost 9 bases and J lost 8; bases outside the gene matches: 14. CDR3 bases: TGTGCCAGGATCAGCCCGGGACAGGGAACCGATGAGCAGTTCTTC. It encodes CARISPGQGTDEQFF. Complete variable domain (other parts from reference TRBV11-1 and TRBJ2-1): EAEVAQSPRYKITEKSQAVAFWCDPISGHATLYWYRQILGQGPELLVQFQDESVVDDSQLPKDRFSAERLKGVDSTLKIQPAELGDSAMYLCARISPGQGTDEQFFGPGTRLTVL.

V and J are TRBV7-8 and TRBJ1-1; the D is unclear. CDR3 length: 14 residues. Trimming pared 2 bases from V and 10 bases from J, leaving 17 bases between. Germline CDR1 reads SGHVS; CDR2 reads FQNEAQ. The CDR3 is CASSLSGYGAGAFF. DNA of the CDR3: TGTGCCAGCAGCTTATCGGGATACGGAGCTGGAGCTTTCTTT.

The V call is TRBV28, the J call TRBJ1-1; 12 nucleotides agree with TRBD1. Germline CDR1 MDHEN, CDR2 SYDVKM. The CDR3 sequence is 17 residues long. The trim removed 7 bases at V and 1 base at J, leaving 10 bases unmatched. CDR3 region: CASNSAGTGGANTEAFF. The CDR3 nucleotides read TGTGCCAGCAACTCGGCGGGGACAGGGGGCGCGAACACTGAAGCTTTCTTT.

Regarding this clonotype: The conserved closing phenylalanine or tryptophan is absent in this CDR3, likely reflecting a read error. The J gene is TRBJ2-1, the V gene TRBV12-3 or TRBV12-4, with 11 bases matching TRBD2. This CDR3 comprises 15 residues. In nucleotides, the CDR3 is TGCGCCAGCAGCCTGTCCGGGACTAGCGGACTTGGGCAGTTCTTA. Translated, it gives CASSLSGTSGLGQFL.

V and J are TRBV6-2 or TRBV6-3 and TRBJ2-7, with a tentative D call TRBD2 (5 bases). The CDR3 loop spans 15 amino acids. V shed 6 bases and J shed 4 bases, with 19 bases lying between them. CDR1 MNHEY and CDR2 SVGEGT come from the germline V gene. CDR3: CASRGRLLGLYEQYF. In DNA form, the CDR3 reads TGTGCCAGCAGAGGACGCCTTTTAGGACTTTACGAGCAGTACTTC.

Turning to this clonotype: Since a much larger clone is just one base distant, this may be a read error. The V call is TRBV4-3, the J call TRBJ2-1; 8 nucleotides align to TRBD2. CDR1 is LGHNA, CDR2 YSLEER, per germline. This CDR3 spans 15 amino acids. This CDR3 is CASSRRAGAANEQSF. The CDR3 nucleotides are TGCGCCAGCAGCCGTCGAGCGGGAGCGGCCAATGAGCAGTCCTTC.

This chain links TRBV4-1 with TRBJ1-4, with a possible D match to TRBD1 (5 bases). CDR1 is MGHRA and CDR2 is YSYEKL in the germline V gene. CDR3 length equals 19 residues. Trimming stripped 0 bases from V and 0 bases from J, with 17 bases between. CDR3 bases: TGCGCCAGCAGCCAAGACTTTACGGGGGAGAAAGCAACTAATGAAAAACTGTTTTTT. Encoded protein: CASSQDFTGEKATNEKLFF.

The chain joins TRBV19 to TRBJ2-1, with D unclear. The length of the CDR3 is 13 residues. Germline-derived CDR1 and CDR2 are LNHDA and SQIVND (reference sequence). Trimming stripped 4 bases from V and 4 bases from J, with 8 bases between. The CDR3 DNA reads as TGTGCCAGTAGTAACCAGCAGTACAATGAGCAGTTCTTC. Protein sequence: CASSNQQYNEQFF.

This chain joins TRBV11-3 and TRBJ1-1; D uncertain. CDR3 length: 14 residues. V lost 2 bases and J lost 5, with 12 bases in between. Germline lookup yields CDR1 SGHNT and CDR2 YENEEA. For the CDR3, the DNA is TGTGCCAGCAGCTTAACCCTTGGGGAGACTGAAGCTTTCTTT. It yields the protein CASSLTLGETEAFF.

This clonotype showed up just once. V is TRBV7-8 and J is TRBJ1-1; D gene unclear. Germline CDR1 SGHVS, CDR2 FQNEAQ. V shed 5 bases and J shed 1 base, with 11 bases lying between them. The CDR3 covers 14 residues. CDR3 sequence reads: CASSPRNGNTEAFF. The CDR3 DNA is TGTGCCAGCAGCCCAAGGAACGGGAACACTGAAGCTTTCTTT.

There are many counts of this clonotype. The chain recombines TRBV29-1 with TRBJ1-1; D perhaps matches TRBD1 (6 bases). Trimming removed 7 bases from V and 6 bases from J, with 15 bases in between. Germline V gene lookup returns CDR1 SQVTM and CDR2 ANQGSEA. The CDR3 has 12 amino acids. Written as DNA, the CDR3 is TGCAGCGCCCTGGGGGGGGCGTCTGAAGCTTTCTTT. Its translation is CSALGGASEAFF.

The chain joins TRBV11-3 to TRBJ2-3; possibly TRBD2 for D (6 bases). The V end was cut by 1 base, the J end by 6 bases, with 11 bases between. The CDR3 loop spans 14 amino acids. Germline CDR1 SGHNT, CDR2 YENEEA. The CDR3 nucleotides read TGTGCCAGCAGCTTAGCGGGACTCACGGATACGCAGTATTTT. This translates into CASSLAGLTDTQYF.

Many counts were recorded for this clonotype. The chain links TRBV12-3 or TRBV12-4 to TRBJ2-1; possible D gene TRBD2, 6 bases. CDR3 length: 14 residues. V gave up 0 bases and J gave up 9 bases, with 12 bases separating them. The CDR3 protein is CASSLAGMGGEQFF. The CDR3, as DNA: TGTGCCAGCAGTTTAGCCGGGATGGGAGGTGAGCAGTTCTTC.

With respect to this clonotype: A junction boundary mismatches the germline segment, possibly from a read error. This rearrangement joins TRBV28 to TRBJ2-1, with 10 bases matching TRBD2. The CDR3 contains 18 residues. From germline, CDR1 is MDHEN and CDR2 SYDVKM. The CDR3 loop is CAGSSPYIGAGGYNEQFF. The CDR3 DNA is TGTGCCGGCAGTTCCCCCTATATCGGAGCGGGAGGGTACAATGAGCAGTTCTTC.

A few counts support this clonotype. This clone may be a read error of a much larger clone one base away. The chain joins TRBV4-3 to TRBJ2-3, with TRBD1 as a possible D gene (5 bases). CDR1 LGHNA and CDR2 YSLEER come from the germline V gene. This CDR3 comprises 13 residues. The chain's CDR3 is CTSSQRQGDTQYF. In DNA, the CDR3 is TGCACCAGCAGCCAACGGCAGGGAGATACGCAGTATTTT.